Listed below are T cell receptor beta chains from one sample, sequenced in a study of CD8+CD57+ T cells in acquired aplastic anemia. MiXCR, applied by TCRdb to the reads, yields one record per CDR3 protein. The sample holds 62,000 or so distinct CDR3 sequences, approximately 54% seen once. Sequencing input: sorted CD4+, CD8+, or CD8+CD57+ T cells (not recorded which) from PBMCs. The receptor set was obtained from a human donor in good health, serving as a control. Both conserved end residues are part of each CDR3. A D gene is named only where the DNA matches it firmly. Size values are once, few and many counts, or a class for expanded clones, and some rows have none.

clone size,J gene,V gene,D gene,CDR3 protein,CDR3 DNA
many,TRBJ2-7,TRBV27,NA,CASARVPYEQYF,TGTGCCAGCGCCCGAGTTCCCTACGAGCAGTACTTC
NA,TRBJ2-7,TRBV29-1,TRBD1,CSRRTGPSSYEQYF,TGCAGCCGACGGACAGGACCAAGCTCCTACGAGCAGTACTTC
NA,TRBJ2-7,TRBV25-1,NA,CASSSQGHEQYF,TGTGCCAGCAGCTCCCAAGGGCACGAGCAGTACTTC
NA,TRBJ2-3,TRBV20-1,NA,CSARSGTSTDTQYF,TGCAGTGCTAGATCTGGGACAAGCACAGATACGCAGTATTTT
NA,TRBJ2-1,TRBV10-3,NA,CAISAGRAYNEQFF,TGTGCCATCAGTGCCGGGAGAGCCTACAATGAGCAGTTCTTC
once,TRBJ1-1,TRBV9,NA,CASSGEVGTTEAFF,TGTGCCAGCAGCGGGGAGGTGGGGACCACTGAAGCTTTCTTT
NA,TRBJ2-5,TRBV20-1,NA,CSAAPAGQQETQYF,TGCAGTGCTGCCCCCGCGGGACAGCAAGAGACCCAGTACTTC
many,TRBJ1-1,TRBV4-1,TRBD1,CASSQSGGQGFYTEAFF,TGCGCCAGCAGCCAGAGCGGGGGACAGGGGTTTTACACTGAAGCTTTCTTT
few,TRBJ2-7,TRBV2,NA,CASLRRGLYEQYF,TGTGCCAGCCTACGGCGGGGCCTCTACGAGCAGTACTTC
few,TRBJ1-2,TRBV6-1,NA,CASNSVPRTSSGYTF,TGTGCCAGCAACTCCGTCCCGAGGACTTCAAGCGGCTACACCTTC
many,TRBJ2-7,TRBV12-3/TRBV12-4,TRBD2,CASSFGTSGYEQYF,TGTGCCAGCAGTTTCGGGACTAGCGGATACGAGCAGTACTTC
NA,TRBJ1-6,TRBV7-8,NA,CASSARGSPLHF,TGTGCCAGCAGTGCACGCGGTTCACCCCTCCACTTT
few,TRBJ2-7,TRBV29-1,NA,CSVEIGFNYEQYF,TGCAGCGTTGAAATAGGATTCAACTACGAGCAGTACTTC
NA,TRBJ1-6,TRBV19,NA,CASSMDVSSNSPLHF,TGTGCCAGTAGTATGGATGTCAGTTCAAATTCACCCCTCCACTTT
once,TRBJ1-2,TRBV9,NA,CASSVGVGYTF,TGTGCCAGCAGCGTAGGAGTGGGCTACACCTTC
NA,TRBJ1-5,TRBV20-1,NA,CSAANPGPLGGNQPQHF,TGCAGTGCTGCGAACCCGGGACCCTTAGGTGGCAATCAGCCCCAGCATTTT
NA,TRBJ1-3,TRBV15,NA,CATSRDLRGTGNTIYF,TGTGCCACCAGCAGAGATCTCCGAGGCACTGGAAACACCATATATTTT
NA,TRBJ1-4,TRBV15,NA,CATGESNEKLFF,TGTGCCACTGGGGAGTCTAATGAAAAACTGTTTTTT
medium-sized,TRBJ1-1,TRBV19,NA,CASAWGTEAFF,TGTGCCAGTGCATGGGGTACTGAAGCTTTCTTT
NA,TRBJ2-5,TRBV7-3,TRBD1,CASSSGQGTETQYF,TGTGCCAGCAGTTCGGGACAGGGGACAGAGACCCAGTACTTC
many,TRBJ1-1,TRBV5-6,NA,CASSLGPGNTEAFF,TGTGCCAGCAGCTTGGGGCCAGGGAACACTGAAGCTTTCTTT
NA,TRBJ1-1,TRBV5-4,NA,CASSTTENTVAFF,TGTGCCAGCAGTACAACGGAGAACACTGTAGCTTTCTTT
once,TRBJ2-6,TRBV19,NA,CASSAPSGANVLTF,TGTGCCAGTAGTGCTCCCTCTGGGGCCAACGTCCTGACTTTC
NA,TRBJ1-5,TRBV2,NA,CASRRQSPLNQPQHF,TGTGCCAGCAGAAGACAGAGCCCCCTCAATCAGCCCCAGCATTTT
once,TRBJ1-5,TRBV10-3,NA,CASRPNRVGNQPQHF,TGTGCCAGCAGGCCGAACAGGGTAGGGAATCAGCCCCAGCATTTT
NA,TRBJ2-2,TRBV30,NA,CAWSPTGNTGELFF,TGTGCCTGGAGTCCAACAGGAAACACCGGGGAGCTGTTTTTT
many,TRBJ1-2,TRBV5-5,NA,CASSLDGVYGYTF,TGTGCCAGCAGCTTGGATGGGGTCTATGGCTACACCTTC
few,TRBJ1-1,TRBV28,TRBD1,CASSVWDRENTEAFF,TGTGCCAGCAGTGTATGGGACAGAGAAAACACTGAAGCTTTCTTT
medium-sized,TRBJ1-1,TRBV27,NA,CASSSGNTEAFF,TGCGCCAGCAGTTCAGGGAACACTGAAGCTTTCTTT
NA,TRBJ2-1,TRBV7-2,TRBD2,CASRLAVYNEQFF,TGTGCCAGTCGACTAGCGGTTTACAATGAGCAGTTCTTC
once,TRBJ1-2,TRBV9,TRBD1,CASSGPGQGIFGYTF,TGTGCCAGCAGCGGACCGGGACAGGGGATATTTGGCTACACCTTC
NA,TRBJ1-4,TRBV29-1,TRBD1,CSVWDRFNEKLFF,TGCAGCGTTTGGGACAGATTTAATGAAAAACTGTTTTTT
NA,TRBJ1-2,TRBV25-1,TRBD1,CATSDSDGGQGAQIYGYTF,TGTGCCACCAGTGATTCCGACGGGGGACAGGGGGCGCAGATCTATGGCTACACCTTC
many,TRBJ1-5,TRBV6-5,TRBD1,CASSRQGDDQPQHF,TGTGCCAGCAGTCGACAGGGAGACGATCAGCCCCAGCATTTT
NA,TRBJ2-7,TRBV15,TRBD1,CATSLDRVRYEQYF,TGTGCCACCAGCCTCGACAGGGTCCGGTACGAGCAGTACTTC
NA,TRBJ1-2,TRBV7-9,TRBD1,CASSSTGPGYTF,TGTGCCAGCAGCTCGACAGGGCCTGGCTACACCTTC
many,TRBJ1-6,TRBV6-2/TRBV6-3,NA,CASSYRRDKDKTYNSPLHF,TGTGCCAGCAGTTACAGAAGGGACAAGGATAAAACCTATAATTCACCCCTCCACTTT
many,TRBJ1-2,TRBV4-1,TRBD1,CASSPTGTAYGYTF,TGCGCCAGCAGCCCGACCGGGACAGCCTACGGCTACACCTTC